Detailed here is one T cell receptor (beta chain). The specificity of this receptor is unknown. Base qualities are missing; no much larger clone stands one base away. In total, roughly 710 healthy bone marrow donors made up the cohort. At the time of sampling, all cohort members were nominally healthy, though unrecorded immune exposures were likely present. The donor tested CMV seronegative and was one of the 352 seronegative cohort members. Each donor provided a peripheral blood sample, and peripheral blood mononuclear cells were used for TCR beta sequencing. The Qiagen DNeasy Blood Extraction Kit was used to extract genomic DNA from the blood cell samples. The data derive from a study of cytomegalovirus exposure and HLA in healthy donors (dated by TCRdb to the late 2010s). With regard to the full study: According to an earlier analysis of 550 to 700 of the donors, about 179 million T cells yielded 90 million to 140 million unique TCR beta sequences and around 280 Gb of sequence data. An early release covering over 500 HLA-typed donors comprised about 300 gigabases of sequencing data and 85 million to 100 million unique TCR sequences. The genetic ancestry cluster associated with self-reported Caucasian donors included 81% of the approximately 410 genotyped donors. The aim of the study was to test whether cataloging public T cell receptors could identify signatures of past pathogen exposure. The study used immunosequencing to profile the T cell repertoires of 666 subjects and linked those repertoires to cytomegalovirus serostatus. A separate validation cohort of 90 to 150 different subjects was used in addition to the approximately 700-subject first cohort. To predict cytomegalovirus infection status, the study combined high-throughput TCR immunosequencing, statistical association of individual TCRs with disease status, and machine learning. In a later analysis, previously published TCR beta repertoires from 550 to 700 donors were re-analyzed and high-resolution HLA genotyping was added so that TCR occurrence patterns could be studied. Rather than using new phenotypic data, the later analysis identified candidate immune exposures from TCR beta sequences and from how often those sequences occurred across donors. An earlier analysis of 500 to 650 of the donors applied high-throughput TCR beta sequencing to assess whether each TCR beta V gene segment acted as functional or pseudogenic. Donor age, sex, ethnicity and CMV serostatus were compiled together with the repertoire data. A later genetic analysis used genome-wide SNP genotypes for about 65% of the roughly 700 donors, treating that subset as a discovery cohort. Every repertoire in the discovery cohort had been generated on one and the same sequencing platform. HLA typing included class I and class II loci at four-digit resolution. Typing coverage varied by locus: 629-630 donors for A, B, C, DRB1 and DQB1; roughly 510 for DQA1; about 590 for DPA1; roughly 450 for DPB1. Five DR-DQ haplotypes were handled as single units for association and clustering, since linkage in the cohort was strong. Across some 400 genotyped donors of the cohort, an average of roughly 250,000 unique TCR beta nucleotide sequences per donor were sequenced, and approximately 17% of those sequences were non-productive.

Library method: the immunoSEQ multiplex PCR assay. The multiplex PCR relied on a mix of 60 forward primers for TCR Vbeta segments and 13 reverse primers for TCR Jbeta segments. The CDR3 region of rearranged TCR beta genes was amplified from genomic DNA with a multiplex PCR assay. The Illumina HiSeq System was used to sequence the amplified TCR beta libraries as 87-base-pair reads. Under the source paper's analysis protocol: A later analysis counted tens of millions of unique TCR beta chains across the 690 or so repertoires, and about 10 million of these chains were shared by at least two donors. Raw reads were error-corrected and collapsed into unique sequences with a nearest-neighbor algorithm that merged closely related sequences to remove PCR and sequencing errors. Alignment of CDR3 sequences to IMGT reference sequences was used to assign V, D and J gene segments. Each retained sequence needed at least a six-nucleotide match to both a V gene segment and a J gene segment. Rearrangements were called productive when the CDR3 lacked stop codons and stayed in frame with V and J; all others were non-productive. Following IMGT convention, CDR3 was defined as the stretch from the second conserved V-encoded cysteine up to the conserved J-encoded phenylalanine. Sequences without an unambiguous match to a single V gene segment were excluded from the earlier analysis of 587 of the donors. An earlier analysis of a few hundred of the donors called V segments functional above 56.7% productive rearrangements and segregating when the between-donor standard deviation exceeded 5%. A statistical classification framework was built for diagnosing cytomegalovirus status from the catalog of TCR beta chain sequences. A later analysis assigned V and J genes by comparing TCR nucleotide sequences with IMGT/GENE-DB human TR gene sequences. Using the TCRdist pipeline, a later analysis assigned CDR3 sequences along with most-parsimonious VDJ recombination scenarios. In a later analysis, each TCR beta chain was defined by its CDR3 amino acid sequence together with its V-gene family, and reads without a unique V-gene family were excluded. As a way to deal with suspected cross-contamination and a sequencing artifact, a later analysis dropped approximately 570 nucleotide sequences that were highly shared and had low generation probability. For each public chain, a later analysis derived a clonal expansion index from normalized ranks of inferred template counts within each repertoire. A later analysis computed generation probabilities with a VDJ recombination model fitted to out-of-frame rearrangements, and checked the results against IGoR. Hypergeometric tests were used in a later analysis to score TCR-TCR, TCR-HLA and TCR-CMV co-occurrence, with a repertoire-size bias correction applied to the TCR pairs. To estimate false discovery rates, a later analysis permuted the HLA or CMV assignments 20 times. In a later analysis, co-occurring TCRs were grouped using DBSCAN, and TCRdist sequence similarity was added for clustering within HLA-allele-positive subsets. Co-occurrence clustering excluded repertoires with fewer than 30,000 or more than 120,000 public chains, plus five with anomalous nucleotide sharing. TCRdb mirrors the immuneACCESS table, restricted to in-frame sequences. Some clones are absent from its copies; in checked studies, under half trace to an unresolved V gene, and the reason for the others is unknown. V, J and clone size reflect that table, while D and trimming were determined from the DNA. Within this sample are some 150,000 clones, with approximately 80% of them counted one time only. In total, the top ten clones hold about 4% of the sample.

Looking up the germline V gene yields CDR1 SNHLY and CDR2 FYNNEI. Trimming costs V 3 bases and J 0 bases, and their ends lie 6 bases apart. Including the terminal cysteine and phenylalanine, the CDR3 comprises 14 residues. CDR3 DNA is the only sequence kept; it has 42 bases, read in frame from the first base. The full study reports these points: A further reported finding was that TCR beta sequences accurately predicted the HLA-A and HLA-B alleles for most subjects in the first cohort. Around 16 rarely observed V segments, including chromosome 9 orphons, were excluded from the earlier analysis of several hundred of the donors because counts were too low. It was suggested by the authors that the approach could potentially be generalized to other disease states and immunological phenotypes. The sequencing pipeline was judged likely to have produced a cluster of highly shared sequence variants as a technical artifact. The study listed 150 to 200 TCR beta chains as associated with cytomegalovirus. In vitro tests confirmed that three of the cytomegalovirus-associated TCR beta chains recognize cytomegalovirus antigens. Only TCR beta chains were sequenced in this cohort, and the absence of alpha or paired-chain data limited detectable features. In an earlier analysis of 587 of the donors, most TCR beta V segments appeared in productive rearrangements about 87% or about 30% of the time, broadly matching IMGT annotations. Most TCR sequences were observed very rarely across donors, whereas some public TCRs were present in many individuals. A later genetic analysis associated a missense DCLRE1C variant with V-gene and J-gene trimming of TCR beta chains, and an independent cohort replicated the association. Linkage disequilibrium might explain the correlated functional status among segregating V segments, but an unknown experimental factor could not be ruled out. In a later analysis, HLA-associated TCR beta chains were found to be more clonally expanded and to have lower generation probabilities than equally common non-associated chains. Specific HLA alleles were associated with some 15,000 TCR beta sequences at a false discovery rate of 0.05 in a later analysis. Most CMV-associated TCR beta chains appeared to be HLA-restricted in a later analysis, and the HLA associations seemed to be driven largely by CMV exposure. HLA typing was unavailable for some donors at each locus, so association tests used only the typed subset. In a later analysis, TCR association rates were found to vary across HLA loci, with the most associated TCRs seen for DRB1 alleles and the fewest for HLA-C alleles. A later genetic analysis reported fewer N-insertions in productive TCRs among donors in an Asian-associated ancestry cluster than the roughly 700-donor mean. Assigning TCR associations to individual alleles was difficult when HLA alleles, especially DR and DQ, strongly co-occurred. For the cohort, immune exposure information was limited to CMV serostatus. A later analysis reported that several top co-occurrence clusters appeared linked to parvovirus B19, influenza, CMV and Epstein-Barr virus. The classifier was reported to diagnose cytomegalovirus status with high specificity and sensitivity in both the original cohort and the validation cohort. Roughly uniform sequencing depth across donors was assumed in presence/absence analyses, although this assumption may not hold. The 87-base-pair reads could not distinguish some IMGT-functional V segments, including TRBV6-2 and TRBV6-3, so those segments were excluded.

The receptor comes from a male donor in good health and CMV-seronegative. This receptor chain uses TRBV2 and TRBJ1-5; no D gene can be assigned with confidence. The sequenced sample was PBMCs. The DNA reads TGTGCCAGCAGTGATAACTTTAGCAATCAGCCCCAGCATTTT. Its translation reads: CASSDNFSNQPQHF.